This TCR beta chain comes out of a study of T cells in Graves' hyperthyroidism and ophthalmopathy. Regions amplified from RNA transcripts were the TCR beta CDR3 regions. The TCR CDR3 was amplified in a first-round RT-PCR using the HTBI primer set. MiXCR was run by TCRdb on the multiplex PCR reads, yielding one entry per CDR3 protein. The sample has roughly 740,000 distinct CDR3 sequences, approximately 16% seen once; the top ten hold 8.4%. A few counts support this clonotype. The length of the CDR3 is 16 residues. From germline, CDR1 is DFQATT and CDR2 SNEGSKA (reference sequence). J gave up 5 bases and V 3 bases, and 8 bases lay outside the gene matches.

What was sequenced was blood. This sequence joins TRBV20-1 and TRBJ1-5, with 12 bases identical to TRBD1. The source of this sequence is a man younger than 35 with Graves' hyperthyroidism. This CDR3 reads CSASFPGTGGDQPQHF. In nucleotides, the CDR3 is TGCAGTGCTAGCTTCCCCGGGACAGGGGGCGATCAGCCCCAGCATTTT.